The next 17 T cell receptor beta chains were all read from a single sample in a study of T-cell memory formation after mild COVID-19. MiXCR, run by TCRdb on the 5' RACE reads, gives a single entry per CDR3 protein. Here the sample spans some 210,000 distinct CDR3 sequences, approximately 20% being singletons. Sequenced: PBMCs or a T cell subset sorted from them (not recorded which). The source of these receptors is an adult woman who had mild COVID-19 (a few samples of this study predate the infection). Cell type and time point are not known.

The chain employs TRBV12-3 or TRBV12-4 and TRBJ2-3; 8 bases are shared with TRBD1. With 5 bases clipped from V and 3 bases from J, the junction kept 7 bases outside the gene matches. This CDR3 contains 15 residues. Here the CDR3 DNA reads TGTGCCAGCAGTACCGGACAGGGTAGTACAGATACGCAGTATTTT. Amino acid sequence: CASSTGQGSTDTQYF.

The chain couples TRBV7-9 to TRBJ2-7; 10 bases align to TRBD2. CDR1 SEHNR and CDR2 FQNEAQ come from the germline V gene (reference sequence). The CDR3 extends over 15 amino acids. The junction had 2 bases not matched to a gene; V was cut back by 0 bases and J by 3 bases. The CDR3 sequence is CASSLAGTSVYEQYF. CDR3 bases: TGTGCCAGCAGCTTAGCCGGGACTAGCGTCTACGAGCAGTACTTC.

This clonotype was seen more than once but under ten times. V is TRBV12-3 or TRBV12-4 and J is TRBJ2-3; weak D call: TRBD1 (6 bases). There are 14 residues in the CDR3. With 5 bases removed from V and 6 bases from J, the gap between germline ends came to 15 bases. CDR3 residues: CASSLSPQGDTQYF. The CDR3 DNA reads TGTGCCAGCAGTCTCTCGCCCCAGGGGGATACGCAGTATTTT.

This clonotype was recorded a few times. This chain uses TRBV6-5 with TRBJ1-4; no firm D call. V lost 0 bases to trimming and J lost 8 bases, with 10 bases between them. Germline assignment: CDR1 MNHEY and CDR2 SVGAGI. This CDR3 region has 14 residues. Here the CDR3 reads CASSYSSGNEKLFF. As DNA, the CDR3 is TGTGCCAGCAGTTACTCGTCCGGGAACGAAAAACTGTTTTTT.

CDR3 DNA: TGTGCCAGCAGTTTCGATGTAGACACTGAAGCTTTCTTT. It is translated as CASSFDVDTEAFF. The chain combines TRBV7-3 with TRBJ1-1; D is unclear. This CDR3 contains 13 residues. Germline V gene data show CDR1 as SGHTA and CDR2 as FQGTGA. The germline V and J ends were trimmed by 6 bases and 3 bases, with 11 bases remaining between them.

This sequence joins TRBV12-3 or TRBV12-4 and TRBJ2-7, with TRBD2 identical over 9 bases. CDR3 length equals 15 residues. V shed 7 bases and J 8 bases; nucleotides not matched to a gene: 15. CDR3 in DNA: TGTGCCAGCACCCCACCGGGGGCTAGCGGGACTAAGCAGTACTTC. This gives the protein CASTPPGASGTKQYF.

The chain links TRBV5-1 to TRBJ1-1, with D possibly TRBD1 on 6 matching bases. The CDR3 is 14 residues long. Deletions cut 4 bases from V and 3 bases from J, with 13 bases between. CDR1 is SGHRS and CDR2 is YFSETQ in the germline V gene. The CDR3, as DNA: TGCGCCAGCAGCCCACAGGGAATTCACACTGAAGCTTTCTTT. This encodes CASSPQGIHTEAFF.

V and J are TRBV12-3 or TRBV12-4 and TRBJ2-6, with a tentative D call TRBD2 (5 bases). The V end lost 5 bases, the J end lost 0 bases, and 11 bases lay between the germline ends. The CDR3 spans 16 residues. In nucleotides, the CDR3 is TGTGCCAGCAGTCGGAGACTAAGCTCTGGGGCCAACGTCCTGACTTTC. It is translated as CASSRRLSSGANVLTF.

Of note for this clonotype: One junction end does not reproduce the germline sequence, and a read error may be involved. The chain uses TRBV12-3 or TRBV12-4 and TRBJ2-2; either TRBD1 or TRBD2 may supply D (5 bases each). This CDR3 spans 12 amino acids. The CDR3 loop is CASSLGPGALFF. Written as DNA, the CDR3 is TGTGCCAGCAGTTTAGGTCCCGGGGCGCTGTTTTTT.

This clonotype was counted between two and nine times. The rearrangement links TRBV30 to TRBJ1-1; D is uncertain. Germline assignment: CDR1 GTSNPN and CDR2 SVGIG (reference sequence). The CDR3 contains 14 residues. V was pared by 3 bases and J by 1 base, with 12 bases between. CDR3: CAWRKGRRNTEAFF. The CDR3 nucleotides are TGTGCCTGGAGGAAAGGGAGGAGGAACACTGAAGCTTTCTTT. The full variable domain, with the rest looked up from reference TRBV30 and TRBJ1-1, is SQTIHQWPATLVQPVGSPLSLECTVEGTSNPNLYWYRQAAGRGLQLLFYSVGIGQISSEVPQNLSASRPQDRQFILSSKKLLLSDSGFYLCAWRKGRRNTEAFFGQGTRLTVV.

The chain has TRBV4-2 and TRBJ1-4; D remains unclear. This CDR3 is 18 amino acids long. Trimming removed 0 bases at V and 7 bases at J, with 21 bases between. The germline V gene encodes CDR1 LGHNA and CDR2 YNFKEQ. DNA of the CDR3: TGTGCCAGCAGCCAAGATGCGAGAATGGAAGGGTTAGTTGAAAAACTGTTTTTT. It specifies CASSQDARMEGLVEKLFF.

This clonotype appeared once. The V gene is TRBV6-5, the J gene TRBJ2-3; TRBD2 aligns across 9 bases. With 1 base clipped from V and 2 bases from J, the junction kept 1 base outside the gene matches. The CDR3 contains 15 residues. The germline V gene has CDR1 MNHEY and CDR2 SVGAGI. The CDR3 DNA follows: TGTGCCAGCAGTTACTTGGGACTAGCCACAGATACGCAGTATTTT. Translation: CASSYLGLATDTQYF.

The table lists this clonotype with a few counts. CDR3 sequence (DNA): TGTGCCTGGGGGACAGGGGACCAGGGAGAGACCCAGTACTTC. Its protein product is CAWGTGDQGETQYF. The chain has TRBV30 and TRBJ2-5; the match to TRBD1 covers 10 bases. Germline V gene lookup returns CDR1 GTSNPN and CDR2 SVGIG (reference sequence). J gave up 4 bases and V 5 bases, and 7 bases lay outside the gene matches. The length of the CDR3 is 14 residues. Filled out from reference TRBV30 and TRBJ2-5, the complete variable domain reads SQTIHQWPATLVQPVGSPLSLECTVEGTSNPNLYWYRQAAGRGLQLLFYSVGIGQISSEVPQNLSASRPQDRQFILSSKKLLLSDSGFYLCAWGTGDQGETQYFGPGTRLLVL.

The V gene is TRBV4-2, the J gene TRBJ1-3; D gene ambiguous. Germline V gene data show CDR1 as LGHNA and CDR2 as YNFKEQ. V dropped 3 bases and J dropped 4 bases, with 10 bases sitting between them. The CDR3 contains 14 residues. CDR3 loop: CASSQRTVGNTIYF. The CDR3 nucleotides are TGTGCCAGCAGCCAGAGGACCGTCGGAAACACCATATATTTT.

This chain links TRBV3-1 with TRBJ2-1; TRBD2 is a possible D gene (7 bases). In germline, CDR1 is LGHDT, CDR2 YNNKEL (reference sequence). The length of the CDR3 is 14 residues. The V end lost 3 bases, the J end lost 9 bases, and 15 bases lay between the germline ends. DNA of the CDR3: TGTGCCAGCAGCCAGGGGGGGGCTTTCGGTGAGCAGTTCTTC. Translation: CASSQGGAFGEQFF.

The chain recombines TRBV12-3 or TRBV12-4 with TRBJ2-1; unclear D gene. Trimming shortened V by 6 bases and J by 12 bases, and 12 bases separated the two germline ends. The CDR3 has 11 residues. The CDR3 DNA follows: TGTGCCAGCAGGAACTACAGACGGCAGTTCTTC. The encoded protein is CASRNYRRQFF.

CDR3 region: CSASSGGEQFF. CDR3 sequence (DNA): TGCAGTGCTAGTTCTGGGGGTGAGCAGTTCTTC. V and J are TRBV20-1 and TRBJ2-1, with D perhaps matching TRBD1 or TRBD2 (5 bases each). The germline V and J ends were trimmed by 3 bases and 9 bases, with 9 bases remaining between them. Per the germline V gene, CDR1 is DFQATT and CDR2 is SNEGSKA (reference sequence). The CDR3 has 11 residues.